What follows are 27 T cell receptor beta chains derived from one specimen sequenced in a study of identical twins. TCRdb processed the 5' RACE reads anew with MiXCR; each CDR3 protein has one entry. The repertoire holds about 550,000 distinct CDR3 sequences, with 20% to 25% as singletons. These data also formed part of another study, on yellow fever vaccine responses in identical twins.

The sample taken for sequencing was CD4+ T cells sorted from blood. The receptors were sampled from a woman aged 18-30 years in good health.

This clonotype was detected only a few times. The rearrangement links TRBV4-1 to TRBJ1-4; 8 positions agree with TRBD1. Germline CDR1 is MGHRA and CDR2 is YSYEKL. V shed 4 bases and J 2 bases; nucleotides not matched to a gene: 3. The CDR3 extends over 15 amino acids. This chain's CDR3 is CASSPDRVTNEKLFF. The DNA for the CDR3 is TGCGCCAGCAGCCCGGACAGGGTCACTAATGAAAAACTGTTTTTT.

The chain is built from TRBV6-1 and TRBJ1-4; D is possibly TRBD1 (5 bases). Trimming took 6 bases from V and 2 from J, leaving 13 bases between them. Germline loops: CDR1 MNHNS, CDR2 SASEGT. The CDR3 loop spans 15 amino acids. The CDR3 nucleotides read TGTGCCAGCAGGCCTGGTGGGGCGACTAATGAAAAACTGTTTTTT. Encoded protein: CASRPGGATNEKLFF.

The rearrangement uses TRBV6-5 and TRBJ1-2; D is undetermined. The CDR3 totals 14 residues. Germline loops: CDR1 MNHEY, CDR2 SVGAGI. The germline V and J ends were trimmed by 2 bases and 2 bases, with 9 bases remaining between them. CDR3 DNA: TGTGCCAGCAGTTACACGGGATGGAACTATGGCTACACCTTC. This translates into CASSYTGWNYGYTF.

Only a few counts were recorded for this clonotype. This chain links TRBV5-1 with TRBJ2-5; D gene uncertain. Germline V gene lookup returns CDR1 SGHRS and CDR2 YFSETQ. CDR3 size: 13 residues. The V end was cut by 4 bases, the J end by 0 bases, with 7 bases between. The CDR3 here is CASSVEYQETQYF. The DNA for the CDR3 is TGCGCCAGCAGCGTGGAGTACCAAGAGACCCAGTACTTC. Looking up the rest from reference TRBV5-1 and TRBJ2-5 gives the full variable domain: KAGVTQTPRYLIKTRGQQVTLSCSPISGHRSVSWYQQTPGQGLQFLFEYFSETQRNKGNFPGRFSGRQFSNSRSEMNVSTLELGDSALYLCASSVEYQETQYFGPGTRLLVL.

J is TRBJ2-3 and V is TRBV29-1, with D perhaps TRBD1 or TRBD2 (5 bases each). Germline V CDR1 and CDR2: SQVTM, ANQGSEA. CDR3 length: 13 amino acids. Trimming took 6 bases from V and 6 from J, leaving 16 bases between them. The CDR3 coding sequence is TGCAGCGTCCTCGGGACGTTGGGGGATACGCAGTATTTT. It specifies CSVLGTLGDTQYF.

This clonotype was seen only a few times. The genes are TRBV6-1 and TRBJ2-2; D perhaps matches TRBD2 (6 bases). Germline V gene data show CDR1 as MNHNS and CDR2 as SASEGT. V shed 5 bases and J shed 7 bases, with 23 bases lying between them. The CDR3 length is 17 residues. Here the CDR3 DNA reads TGTGCCAGCAGTCCGCCCTCTGACTGGACGCGGGGCGGGGAGCTGTTTTTT. Its translation: CASSPPSDWTRGGELFF.

This clonotype turned up a few times. The chain uses TRBV29-1 and TRBJ2-7; TRBD1 is a possible D gene (6 bases). From germline, CDR1 is SQVTM and CDR2 ANQGSEA. The CDR3 sequence is 13 residues long. V lost 6 bases and J lost 4, with 16 bases in between. This CDR3 is CSVKGGESYEQYF. CDR3 nucleotide sequence: TGCAGCGTAAAAGGGGGAGAATCGTACGAGCAGTACTTC.

This clonotype has just a few counts. The chain recombines TRBV29-1 with TRBJ2-7; D might be TRBD1 or TRBD2, each matching 5 bases. The CDR3 spans 11 residues. Trimming took off 1 base at V and 7 bases at J, with 8 bases between the two ends. Per germline, CDR1 SQVTM and CDR2 ANQGSEA. CDR3 bases: TGCAGCGTTGAAGGTGGGGGAGAGCAGTACTTC. Translated: CSVEGGGEQYF.

This clonotype has just a few counts. The CDR3 reads CASSPGQISRGELFF. CDR3 coding DNA: TGTGCCAGCAGTCCGGGACAGATATCTAGGGGGGAGCTGTTTTTT. The J gene is TRBJ2-2, the V gene TRBV12-3 or TRBV12-4, with TRBD1 matching 7 bases. The V segment lost 5 bases and the J segment 8 bases; nucleotides outside the gene matches: 11. The CDR3 is made up of 15 amino acids.

In its sample, this clonotype was seen a few times. The rearrangement joins TRBV27 to TRBJ1-2, with D hard to call. V gave up 6 bases and J gave up 0 bases, with 14 bases separating them. CDR1 is MNHEY and CDR2 is SMNVEV in the germline V gene (reference sequence). CDR3 length: 15 residues. CDR3 amino acids: CASRPTRGANYGYTF. For the CDR3, the DNA is TGTGCCAGCAGACCAACCCGGGGAGCTAACTATGGCTACACCTTC.

This clonotype was seen more than once but under ten times. J is TRBJ2-2 and V is TRBV11-2; 10 bases are a match to TRBD2. Germline V gene data show CDR1 as SGHAT and CDR2 as FQNNGV. CDR3 size: 15 residues. V gave up 1 base and J gave up 6 bases; unmatched junction bases: 2. The CDR3 DNA is TGTGCCAGCAGCTTAGGGACTAGCGGCCCCGGGGAGCTGTTTTTT. Protein product: CASSLGTSGPGELFF.

This sequence joins TRBV13 and TRBJ2-7, with a tentative D call TRBD2 (6 bases). This CDR3 region has 15 residues. Trimming took off 4 bases at V and 3 bases at J, with 16 bases between the two ends. Germline CDR1 and CDR2: PRHDT and FYEKMQ (reference sequence). CDR3 DNA: TGTGCCAGCAGCTGGAGGGGACTTAACAGCTACGAGCAGTACTTC. Protein sequence: CASSWRGLNSYEQYF.

V usage is TRBV6-1 and J usage is TRBJ2-3, with D perhaps TRBD2 (6 bases). Germline V gene lookup returns CDR1 MNHNS and CDR2 SASEGT. The CDR3 is 18 residues long. V was pared by 6 bases and J by 2 bases, with 24 bases between. CDR3 sequence reads: CASSLTRASGGLTDTQYF. CDR3 in DNA: TGTGCCAGCAGCCTAACCAGGGCTTCAGGAGGGCTCACAGATACGCAGTATTTT.

V gene TRBV6-2 or TRBV6-3 combines with J gene TRBJ1-1; D gene unclear. Trimming removed 5 bases at V and 6 bases at J, with 10 bases between. The CDR3 contains 12 residues. Germline V CDR1 and CDR2: MNHEY, SVGEGT. The CDR3 DNA reads TGTGCCAGCAGTGCGGGGATGTCTGAAGCTTTCTTT. Its translation: CASSAGMSEAFF.

This clonotype was counted between two and nine times. This chain joins TRBV19 and TRBJ2-1, with D possibly called TRBD1 or TRBD2 (5 bases each). This CDR3 region has 13 residues. Trimming stripped 5 bases from V and 8 bases from J, with 13 bases between. The germline V gene has CDR1 LNHDA and CDR2 SQIVND (reference sequence). CDR3: CASSQGAGHEQFF. The CDR3 DNA is TGTGCCAGTAGTCAGGGAGCCGGCCATGAGCAGTTCTTC.

This clonotype was counted only a few times. This chain joins TRBV27 and TRBJ1-1; TRBD1 might be the D (5 bases). V was pared by 5 bases and J by 4 bases, with 14 bases between. This CDR3 has 14 residues. Germline lookup yields CDR1 MNHEY and CDR2 SMNVEV (reference sequence). CDR3 loop: CASSRNTGGTEAFF. The CDR3 nucleotides read TGTGCCAGCAGTCGCAACACTGGGGGCACTGAAGCTTTCTTT.

This clonotype showed up just a few times. The CDR3: CAKRREGETQYF. The CDR3 DNA follows: TGTGCCAAAAGGAGGGAAGGAGAGACCCAGTACTTC. The genes are TRBV2 and TRBJ2-5; possible D gene TRBD2, 6 bases. The germline V gene has CDR1 SNHLY and CDR2 FYNNEI. CDR3 length: 12 residues. The V end was cut by 10 bases, the J end by 4 bases, with 13 bases between.

This clonotype was detected only a few times. The V call is TRBV20-1, the J call TRBJ2-6; D is unresolved. Germline V gene data show CDR1 as DFQATT and CDR2 as SNEGSKA (reference sequence). V was cut by 3 bases and J by 0 bases, with 9 bases left in between. The CDR3 is 15 amino acids. The CDR3 DNA reads TGCAGTGCTAGTCGTGGGCTCTCTGGGGCCAACGTCCTGACTTTC. Amino acids: CSASRGLSGANVLTF.

V gene TRBV10-3 combines with J gene TRBJ2-1, with 8 bases that match TRBD2. V shed 5 bases and J 4 bases; nucleotides not matched to a gene: 1. Looked up from germline, CDR1 is ENHRY and CDR2 is SYGVKD. The CDR3 is made up of 13 amino acids. The CDR3 sequence: CAISPSGYNEQFF. CDR3 coding DNA: TGTGCCATCAGTCCTAGCGGGTACAATGAGCAGTTCTTC.

The chain recombines TRBV29-1 with TRBJ2-5; TRBD2 might be the D (6 bases). The CDR3 contains 14 residues. V shed 3 bases and J shed 4 bases, with 15 bases lying between them. CDR1 is SQVTM, CDR2 ANQGSEA, per germline. This CDR3 reads CSVEGTQRRETQYF. The CDR3 DNA follows: TGCAGCGTTGAGGGGACTCAGCGGCGAGAGACCCAGTACTTC.

The rearrangement joins TRBV7-2 to TRBJ2-3; no clear D gene. Germline loops: CDR1 SGHTA, CDR2 FQGNSA. The CDR3 sequence is 13 residues long. Deletions cut 0 bases from V and 4 bases from J, with 5 bases between. CDR3 coding DNA: TGTGCCAGCAGCTTAGCAGCCCCAGATACGCAGTATTTT. It yields the protein CASSLAAPDTQYF.

The rearrangement uses TRBV27 and TRBJ2-7, with TRBD2 matching 9 bases. J gave up 6 bases and V 5 bases, and 23 bases lay outside the gene matches. The CDR3 sequence is 19 residues long. CDR1 is MNHEY and CDR2 is SMNVEV in the germline V gene (reference sequence). The CDR3 nucleotides are TGTGCCAGCAGTCCACTCGGGGTAGCGGGAGCTACCCCCTCTATCGAGCAGTACTTC. It yields the protein CASSPLGVAGATPSIEQYF.

CDR3: CASSSHGVNMGRDRYTF. The CDR3 region has the DNA TGTGCCAGCAGTTCCCATGGGGTGAACATGGGTCGGGATCGCTACACCTTC. The chain is built from TRBV12-3 or TRBV12-4 and TRBJ1-2; D gene unclear. This CDR3 is built from 17 residues. The V gene lost 4 bases and the J gene lost 9 bases, with 27 bases spanning the gap.

This clonotype was recorded a few times. The chain links TRBV2 to TRBJ2-3; 11 nucleotides line up with TRBD2. CDR1 SNHLY and CDR2 FYNNEI come from the germline V gene. There are 14 residues in the CDR3. J lost 4 bases, V lost 8 bases, and 5 bases had no gene match. Here the CDR3 reads CASRRLAGPDTQYF. The CDR3 bases are TGTGCCAGCCGTAGACTAGCGGGGCCAGATACGCAGTATTTT.

This clonotype turned up a few times. The chain joins TRBV12-3 or TRBV12-4 to TRBJ2-3, with a weak D call TRBD1 (6 bases). The CDR3 runs 15 residues. The ends were cut back, 2 bases at V and 5 bases at J, with 14 bases in the middle. DNA for the CDR3: TGTGCCAGCAGTTTATGGGGACAACGGGGAGATACGCAGTATTTT. Its protein is CASSLWGQRGDTQYF.

This clonotype has only one observation. V usage is TRBV12-5 and J usage is TRBJ2-7; D gene uncertain. From germline, CDR1 is LGHNT and CDR2 FRNRAP. Trimming cost V 6 bases and J 7 bases, with 4 bases left between them. The CDR3 extends over 9 amino acids. In DNA, the CDR3 is TGTGCTAGTGGACCTGAGCAGTACGTC. Translating it yields CASGPEQYV.

There are a few counts of this clonotype. The chain couples TRBV5-1 to TRBJ2-3; maybe TRBD2 (5 bases). Germline V gene data show CDR1 as SGHRS and CDR2 as YFSETQ. The CDR3 is 15 residues long. The V gene lost 4 bases and the J gene lost 6 bases, with 18 bases spanning the gap. DNA for the CDR3: TGCGCCAGCAGCCCCGGGAACCGATTGTTGGATACGCAGTATTTT. Amino acid sequence: CASSPGNRLLDTQYF.